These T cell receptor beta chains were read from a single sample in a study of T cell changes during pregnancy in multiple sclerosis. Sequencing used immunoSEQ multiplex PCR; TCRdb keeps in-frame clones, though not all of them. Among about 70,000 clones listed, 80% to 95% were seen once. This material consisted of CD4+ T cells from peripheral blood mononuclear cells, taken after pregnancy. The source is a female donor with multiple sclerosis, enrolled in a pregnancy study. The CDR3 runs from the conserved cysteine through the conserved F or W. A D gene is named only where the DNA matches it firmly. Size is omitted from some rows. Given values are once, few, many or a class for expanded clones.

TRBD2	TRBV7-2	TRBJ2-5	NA	TGTGCCAGCAGCTGGGGGGCGGGGACTAGCGGGGGAGAGACCCAGTACTTC	CASSWGAGTSGGETQYF
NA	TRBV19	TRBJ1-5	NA	TGTGCCAGTAGTACGGAGCCAGGGGCCCACAGAGAGCCCCAGCATTTT	CASSTEPGAHREPQHF
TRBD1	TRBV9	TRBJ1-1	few	TGTGCCAGTGCAGGGGGGACGAACACTGAAGCTTTCTTT	CASAGGTNTEAFF
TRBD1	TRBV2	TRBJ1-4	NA	TGTGCCAGCAGCGTGGACAGGGGAAATGAAAAACTGTTTTTT	CASSVDRGNEKLFF
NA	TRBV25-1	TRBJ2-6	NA	TGTGCCAGCAGTGAAACAGGTTCCGTCTCTGGGGCCAACGTCCTGACTTTC	CASSETGSVSGANVLTF
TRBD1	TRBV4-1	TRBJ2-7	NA	TGCGCCAGCAGCCCCGGACAGGGTAGCTCCTACGAGCAGTACTTC	CASSPGQGSSYEQYF
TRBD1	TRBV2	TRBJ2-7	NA	TGTGCCAGCAGCGTGGGGACAGGGTCTAGCTCCTACGAGCAGTACTTC	CASSVGTGSSSYEQYF
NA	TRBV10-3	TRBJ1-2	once	TGTGCCATCAGGGCTGACACCGATAACTATGGCTACACCTTC	CAIRADTDNYGYTF
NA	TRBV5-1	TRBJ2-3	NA	TGCGCCAGCAGCAGGGACGGGACTAGCACAGATACGCAGTATTTT	CASSRDGTSTDTQYF
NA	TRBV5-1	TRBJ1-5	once	TGCGCCAGCAGCCCCTGGGGGGGGGCGGGACAGCCCCAGCATTTT	CASSPWGGAGQPQHF
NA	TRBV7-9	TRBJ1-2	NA	TGTGCCAGCACCCCCGCGACAGTTAACTATGGCTACACCTTC	CASTPATVNYGYTF
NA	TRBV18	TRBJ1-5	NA	TGTGCCAGCTCACAATTTCAGACAGAGCAGCCCCAGCATTTT	CASSQFQTEQPQHF
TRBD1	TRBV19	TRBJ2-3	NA	TGTGCCAGTACCACGACGCGGACAGGGGGTTCAGATACGCAGTATTTT	CASTTTRTGGSDTQYF
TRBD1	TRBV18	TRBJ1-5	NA	TGTGCCAGCTCCCGACAGGGGTCACAGCCCCAGCATTTT	CASSRQGSQPQHF
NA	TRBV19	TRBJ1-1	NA	TGTGCCAGTAGTTTTGAGGCGAACACTGAAGCTTTCTTT	CASSFEANTEAFF
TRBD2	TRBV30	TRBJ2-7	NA	TGTGCCTGGGAGGTACGGCGGGGGGTTTCCGAGCAGTACTTC	CAWEVRRGVSEQYF
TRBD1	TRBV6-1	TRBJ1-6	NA	TGTGCCAGCGGCCCGACCCCAGGGGGCTCTTCACCCCTCCACTTT	CASGPTPGGSSPLHF
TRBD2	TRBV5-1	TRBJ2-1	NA	TGCGCCAGCAGCTTGGAACCCGGGAGGGCCCTCTCCTCGGTGGACAATGAGCAGTTCTTC	CASSLEPGRALSSVDNEQFF
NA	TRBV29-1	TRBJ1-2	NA	TGCAGCGTTGAACAGAACTATGGCTACACCTTC	CSVEQNYGYTF
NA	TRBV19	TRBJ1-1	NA	TGTGCCAGTAGTGTGACAAAGAACACTGAAGCTTTCTTT	CASSVTKNTEAFF
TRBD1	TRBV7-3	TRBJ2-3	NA	TGTGCCAGCAGCTTAAATAATCCGGGACAGAGCACAGATACGCAGTATTTT	CASSLNNPGQSTDTQYF
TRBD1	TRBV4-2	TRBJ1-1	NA	TGTGCCAGCAGCCAAGACTTAGTCCTAGGGACAGCACTACCTGAAGCTTTCTTT	CASSQDLVLGTALPEAFF
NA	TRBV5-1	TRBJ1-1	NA	TGCGCCAGCAGCTTGGCCGGGGGTCGGAACACTGAAGCTTTCTTT	CASSLAGGRNTEAFF
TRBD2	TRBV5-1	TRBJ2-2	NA	TGCGCCAGCAGCCTGAGCCCACTAGCGGGAACCGGGGAGCTGTTTTTT	CASSLSPLAGTGELFF
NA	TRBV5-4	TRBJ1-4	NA	TGTGCCAGCAGCTTTAAAGGAGCAACTAATGAAAAACTGTTTTTT	CASSFKGATNEKLFF
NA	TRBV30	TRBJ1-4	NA	TGTGCCTGGAGCTTCGGGGGGGGAGCTAATGAAAAACTGTTTTTT	CAWSFGGGANEKLFF
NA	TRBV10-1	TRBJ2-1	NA	TGCGCCAGCAGTGAGCAACCAGGGCTTCTCTACAATGAGCAGTTCTTC	CASSEQPGLLYNEQFF
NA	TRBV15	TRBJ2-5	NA	TGTGCCACCAGCAGAGATTCGAAGGGGCAAGAGACCCAGTACTTC	CATSRDSKGQETQYF
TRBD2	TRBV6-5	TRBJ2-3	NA	TGTGCCACAAGGAGGCGGGAGACCACAGATACGCAGTATTTT	CATRRRETTDTQYF
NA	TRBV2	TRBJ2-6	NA	TGTGCCAGCAGGTGGAGGGAGGGGGCCAACGTCCTGACTTTC	CASRWREGANVLTF
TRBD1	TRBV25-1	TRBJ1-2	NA	TGTGCCAGCAGCCCGGACAGGGTCCCCTATGGCTACACCTTC	CASSPDRVPYGYTF
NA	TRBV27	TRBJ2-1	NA	TGTGCCAGCAGTTTATCGCGCGGGACGACTCGGAATGAGCAGTTCTTC	CASSLSRGTTRNEQFF
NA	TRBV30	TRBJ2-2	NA	TGTGCCTGGAGTGTACTAAAAGGCCTTTTCACCGGGGAGCTGTTTTTT	CAWSVLKGLFTGELFF
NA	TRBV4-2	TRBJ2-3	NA	TGTGCCAGCAGCCAGAATAGAGAGGGTACGCAGTATTTT	CASSQNREGTQYF
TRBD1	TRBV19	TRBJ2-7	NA	TGTGCCAGTAGTTCCGGGACAGGGGTGTCCTACGAGCAGTACTTC	CASSSGTGVSYEQYF
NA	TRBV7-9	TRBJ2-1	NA	TGTGCCAGCAGCTTCTTCGTCGGCGTGCGGGGGCCGAAGGGCAATGAGCAGTTCTTC	CASSFFVGVRGPKGNEQFF
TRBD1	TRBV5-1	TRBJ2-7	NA	TGCGCCAGCAGCTTGGAAGGGACAGGCTACGAGCAGTACTTC	CASSLEGTGYEQYF
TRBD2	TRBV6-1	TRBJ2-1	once	TGTGCCAGCAGTGAAAATAGCGGGAGTATATATGAGCAGTTCTTC	CASSENSGSIYEQFF
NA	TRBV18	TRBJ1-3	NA	TGTGCCAGCTCATCCGACAGTTACTCTGGAAACACCATATATTTT	CASSSDSYSGNTIYF
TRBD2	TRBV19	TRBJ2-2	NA	TGTGCCAGTAGCCCCTCGGGAGCGGGAGGTACCGGGGAGCTGTTTTTT	CASSPSGAGGTGELFF
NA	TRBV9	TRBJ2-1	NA	TGTGCCAGCAGCGTACCCCCCAGCTCCTACAATGAGCAGTTCTTC	CASSVPPSSYNEQFF
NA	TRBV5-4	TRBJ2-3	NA	TGTGCCAGCAGCTCGCTACGGATTAGGGGTGACACAGATACGCAGTATTTT	CASSSLRIRGDTDTQYF
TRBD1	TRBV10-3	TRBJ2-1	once	TGTGCCATCAGTGAATCCGGGACAGATTACAATGAGCAGTTCTTC	CAISESGTDYNEQFF
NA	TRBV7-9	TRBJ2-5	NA	TGTGCCAGCAGTCAAAAACAACTGGGGGGGGCGCAGGAGACCCAGTACTTC	CASSQKQLGGAQETQYF
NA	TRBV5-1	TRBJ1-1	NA	TGCGCCAGCAGCCGCGACAGGAACACTGAAGCTTTCTTT	CASSRDRNTEAFF
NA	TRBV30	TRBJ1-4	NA	TGTGCCTGGAGTGTACAGGGCGGGGAAAAACTGTTTTTT	CAWSVQGGEKLFF
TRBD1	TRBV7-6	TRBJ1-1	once	TGTGCCAGCAGCTTAATGCCGGGACAGGGGAATACTGAAGCTTTCTTT	CASSLMPGQGNTEAFF
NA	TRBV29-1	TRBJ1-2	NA	TGCAGCGTTGGGCAGGGCGCTCTCTCTGGCTACACCTTC	CSVGQGALSGYTF
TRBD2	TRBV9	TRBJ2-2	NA	TGTGCCAGCAGCGTAAAGGCTCCGACTAGCGGGACCGGGGAGCTGTTTTTT	CASSVKAPTSGTGELFF
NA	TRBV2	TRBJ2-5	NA	TGTGCCAGCCTCCGGGAAGAGACCCAGTACTTC	CASLREETQYF
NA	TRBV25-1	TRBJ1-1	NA	TGTGCCAGCGGCGGGCGGGGACCCGCTGAAGCTTTCTTT	CASGGRGPAEAFF
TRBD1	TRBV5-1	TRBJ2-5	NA	TGCGCCAGCAGCCAAGGGACAGTAGAGACCCAGTACTTC	CASSQGTVETQYF